The 6 T cell receptor beta chains reported below all come from one sample, sequenced in a study of OX40 agonist ivuxolimab in advanced cancers. Clones were read by immunoSEQ multiplex PCR, and TCRdb kept only the in-frame ones, dropping some. The sample comprises about 47,000 clones, 70% to 90% of which are singletons, and around 15% rests with the top ten. Sequenced here: CD4+ or CD8+ T cells sorted from blood, sampled in a trial of the OX40 agonist ivuxolimab. Source of these receptors: an adult with an advanced solid tumor such as melanoma, head and neck, liver or kidney cancer.

The sample holds a few counts of this clone. The chain couples TRBV28 to TRBJ2-3, with TRBD2 matching over 11 bases. The V gene's germline CDR1 is MDHEN and CDR2 SYDVKM. Trimming at V came to 5 bases and at J to 2 bases, leaving 9 bases not matched to a gene. The CDR3 has 17 residues. The CDR3 sequence is CASSEGTSGGATDTQYF. CDR3 in DNA: TGTGCCAGCAGTGAAGGGACTAGCGGAGGGGCCACAGATACGCAGTATTTT.

The CDR3 region has the DNA TGTGCCACCAGCAACAGACCGAACACCGGGGAGCTGTTTTTT. Its translation is CATSNRPNTGELFF. This chain uses TRBV15 with TRBJ2-2; D unclear. CDR1 is LNHNV, CDR2 YYDKDF, per germline (reference sequence). The CDR3 has 14 residues. Between the trimmed V and J ends, which lost 4 bases and 0 bases, there was a span of 6 bases.

This clone occurred once. This chain links TRBV11-2 with TRBJ2-7; 9 bases align to TRBD2. V lost 1 base, J lost 2 bases, and 3 bases stayed unmatched. CDR1 SGHAT and CDR2 FQNNGV come from the germline V gene. CDR3 length: 15 amino acids. Written as DNA, the CDR3 is TGTGCCAGCAGCTTAGGGCTAGCGGGGACCTACGAGCAGTACTTC. This translates into CASSLGLAGTYEQYF.

This clone has just one count. This rearrangement joins TRBV5-1 to TRBJ1-1; D may be TRBD1 (6 bases). Per the germline V gene, CDR1 is SGHRS and CDR2 is YFSETQ. The CDR3 is 17 residues long. V shed 4 bases and J shed 3 bases, with 22 bases lying between them. This CDR3 reads CASSDHRTAREDTEAFF. The DNA of the CDR3 is TGCGCCAGCAGCGATCATCGGACAGCACGAGAGGACACTGAAGCTTTCTTT.

This chain's CDR3 is CASSITETGSETQYF. CDR3 nucleotide sequence: TGTGCCAGTAGTATAACTGAGACAGGGTCAGAGACCCAGTACTTC. The genes are TRBV19 and TRBJ2-5, with 7 bases fitting TRBD1. V lost 2 bases and J lost 4; bases outside the gene matches: 7. The germline V gene encodes CDR1 LNHDA and CDR2 SQIVND (reference sequence). This CDR3 has 15 amino acids.

The rearrangement links TRBV5-1 to TRBJ2-7; a weak D match, TRBD2 (7 bases). There are 15 residues in the CDR3. V lost 1 base to trimming and J lost 2 bases, with 13 bases between them. The germline CDR1 and CDR2 sequences are SGHRS and YFSETQ. The CDR3 DNA is TGCGCCAGCAGCTTGAGGGGGGAGGGCACCTACGAGCAGTACTTC. It yields the protein CASSLRGEGTYEQYF.